One sample yielded the 22 T cell receptor beta chains listed below, sequenced in a study of cytomegalovirus exposure and HLA in healthy donors. Both 60 Vbeta primers and 13 Jbeta primers went into the PCR. The table came from immunoSEQ multiplex PCR; TCRdb's copy has only in-frame clones and leaves some out. The sample consists of tens of thousands of clones, around 68% of them appearing once. The material sequenced was PBMCs. These receptors originate from a man between 40 and 49 years old in good health and CMV-seropositive.

In DNA form, the CDR3 reads TGTGCCAGCAGCCGCGACAGGGTGGGTCCTGAAGCTTTCTTT. This sequence encodes CASSRDRVGPEAFF. This chain connects TRBV5-4 to TRBJ1-1; 7 positions agree with TRBD1. This CDR3 is 14 amino acids long. Losses at the gene ends were 4 bases for V and 6 bases for J; bases not matched to a gene: 9. CDR1 is SGHNT, CDR2 YYREEE, per germline (reference sequence).

This rearrangement joins TRBV7-8 to TRBJ2-1; D might be TRBD2 (5 bases). Trimming removed 5 bases at V and 0 bases at J, with 14 bases between. CDR1 is SGHVS, CDR2 FQNEAQ, per germline. There are 16 residues in the CDR3. The CDR3 region is CASSPPRGSSYNEQFF. DNA for the CDR3: TGTGCCAGCAGCCCCCCGCGAGGGAGCTCCTACAATGAGCAGTTCTTC. The complete variable domain, with remaining parts taken from reference TRBV7-8 and TRBJ2-1, reads GAGVSQSPRYKVAKRGQDVALRCDPISGHVSLFWYQQALGQGPEFLTYFQNEAQLDKSGLPSDRFFAERPEGSVSTLKIQRTQQEDSAVYLCASSPPRGSSYNEQFFGPGTRLTVL.

This chain connects TRBV30 to TRBJ1-4; TRBD1 agrees at 7 bases. CDR1 and CDR2 from the germline V gene are GTSNPN and SVGIG (reference sequence). V shed 2 bases, J shed 5 bases, and the junction held 5 bases outside the gene matches. This CDR3 region has 14 residues. CDR3 nucleotides: TGTGCCTGGAGTCGCGGGACAGAGAATGAAAAACTGTTTTTT. Protein sequence: CAWSRGTENEKLFF.

This chain connects TRBV5-6 to TRBJ2-2, with 11 bases aligning to TRBD2. V shed 0 bases, J shed 6 bases, and the junction held 1 base outside the gene matches. CDR1 and CDR2 (germline): SGHDT, YYEEEE. This CDR3 is built from 15 residues. DNA for the CDR3: TGTGCCAGCAGCTTGGGACTAGCGGGGCCCGGGGAGCTGTTTTTT. Translation gives CASSLGLAGPGELFF. The variable domain in full, with the rest retrieved from reference TRBV5-6 and TRBJ2-2, is DAGVTQSPTHLIKTRGQQVTLRCSPKSGHDTVSWYQQALGQGPQFIFQYYEEEERQRGNFPDRFSGHQFPNYSSELNVNALLLGDSALYLCASSLGLAGPGELFFGEGSRLTVL.

This clone occurred once. J is TRBJ2-7 and V is TRBV5-1; 9 positions agree with TRBD2. Germline lookup yields CDR1 SGHRS and CDR2 YFSETQ. CDR3 length: 14 amino acids. V was clipped by 7 bases and J by 3 bases; unmatched bases: 8. DNA for the CDR3: TGCGCCAGCGCACTAGCGGGTAACTACTACGAGCAGTACTTC. Encoded protein: CASALAGNYYEQYF.

Only one count was recorded for this clone. This chain links TRBV19 with TRBJ2-2; 10 nucleotides line up with TRBD2. V dropped 1 base and J dropped 3; count of bases not matched to a gene: 5. The CDR3 has 17 residues. Germline lookup yields CDR1 LNHDA and CDR2 SQIVND (reference sequence). The CDR3 coding sequence is TGTGCCAGTAGTATAGCCCCTAGCGGGAGCCACACCGGGGAGCTGTTTTTT. This codes for CASSIAPSGSHTGELFF.

J is TRBJ1-1 and V is TRBV6-5; D possibly corresponds to TRBD1 (6 bases). Trimming removed 7 bases at V and 0 bases at J, with 15 bases between. This CDR3 contains 15 residues. Germline CDR1 reads MNHEY; CDR2 reads SVGAGI. CDR3 in amino acids: CASNLGAFMNTEAFF. Here the CDR3 DNA reads TGTGCCAGCAACCTGGGGGCGTTCATGAACACTGAAGCTTTCTTT.

This chain links TRBV6-1 with TRBJ2-7; 9 bases fit TRBD1. Germline values: CDR1 MNHNS, CDR2 SASEGT. The CDR3 totals 15 residues. The J segment lost 2 bases and the V segment lost 7 bases, leaving 9 bases of the junction unmatched. CDR3 loop: CASTPETGGTYEQYF. The CDR3, as DNA: TGTGCCAGCACTCCAGAGACAGGGGGAACCTACGAGCAGTACTTC.

A single count supports this clone. The chain is built from TRBV2 and TRBJ2-6; no clear D. Germline lookup yields CDR1 SNHLY and CDR2 FYNNEI. The CDR3 extends over 15 amino acids. Trimming pared 6 bases from V and 2 bases from J, leaving 11 bases between. The CDR3 DNA sequence: TGTGCCAGCAGCCGCGACGGAGCTGGGGCCAACGTCCTGACTTTC. This sequence encodes CASSRDGAGANVLTF.

DNA for the CDR3: TGCGCCAGCAGCCAGGGGTGGGACAGGGGGCCTCAGCCCCAGCATTTT. It codes for CASSQGWDRGPQPQHF. V usage is TRBV4-1 and J usage is TRBJ1-5; TRBD1 matches at 12 bases. The germline V gene has CDR1 MGHRA and CDR2 YSYEKL. The CDR3 extends over 16 amino acids. V shed 3 bases, J shed 6 bases, and the junction held 6 bases outside the gene matches.

CDR3: CASSQDLRAVAKNIQYF. CDR3 nucleotide sequence: TGCGCCAGCAGCCAAGATCTGAGGGCGGTAGCCAAAAACATTCAGTACTTC. The gene calls are TRBV4-3 and TRBJ2-4, with D tentatively TRBD2 (5 bases). V lost 0 bases and J 0 bases, leaving 12 bases between the germline ends. The germline gives CDR1 LGHNA, CDR2 YSLEER. The length of the CDR3 is 17 residues.

This clone was picked up one time. The chain combines TRBV6-1 with TRBJ2-1; D might be TRBD2 (6 bases). Trimming pared 2 bases from V and 9 bases from J, leaving 20 bases between. The CDR3 length is 16 residues. The germline V gene encodes CDR1 MNHNS and CDR2 SASEGT. The CDR3 spells CASSERLGREFGEQFF. As DNA, the CDR3 is TGTGCCAGCAGTGAAAGGCTAGGACGGGAGTTCGGTGAGCAGTTCTTC.

The V call is TRBV2, the J call TRBJ2-3; 7 nucleotides line up with TRBD2. The germline V gene has CDR1 SNHLY and CDR2 FYNNEI. The CDR3 is made up of 15 amino acids. With 6 bases clipped from V and 3 bases from J, the junction kept 9 bases outside the gene matches. The CDR3 DNA sequence: TGTGCCAGCAGCGGGGGGTCGATGAGAACAGATACGCAGTATTTT. Translated: CASSGGSMRTDTQYF.

V and J are TRBV2 and TRBJ1-4; no reliable D call. CDR3 length equals 14 residues. The germline V and J ends were trimmed by 1 base and 4 bases, with 7 bases remaining between them. Germline V gene data show CDR1 as SNHLY and CDR2 as FYNNEI. CDR3 in DNA: TGTGCCAGCAGTGAAGGGCGGCGTAATGAAAAACTGTTTTTT. Amino acids: CASSEGRRNEKLFF.

This clone appeared once. J is TRBJ2-1 and V is TRBV27; weak D call: TRBD2 (6 bases). The germline gives CDR1 MNHEY, CDR2 SMNVEV (reference sequence). The V end was cut by 9 bases, the J end by 0 bases, with 21 bases between. This CDR3 comprises 17 residues. The CDR3 loop is CASSTPGGRSSYNEQFF. The CDR3, as DNA: TGTGCCAGTTCGACCCCCGGGGGACGGAGCTCCTACAATGAGCAGTTCTTC.

This clone turned up a few times. For the CDR3, the DNA is TGTGCCAGCAGTCAAGGGACACGTTCCTACAATGAGCAGTTCTTC. The encoded protein is CASSQGTRSYNEQFF. The genes are TRBV5-8 and TRBJ2-1, with D maybe TRBD1 (6 bases). This CDR3 comprises 15 residues. Germline CDR1 and CDR2: SGHTS and YDEGEE. V was clipped by 5 bases and J by 1 base, with 13 bases between them.

With regard to this clone: Germline is not matched at one junction end, which may reflect a read error. The V gene is TRBV18, the J gene TRBJ1-4, with unresolved D. This CDR3 region has 13 residues. Germline-derived CDR1 and CDR2 are KGHSH and LQKENI. CDR3 in amino acids: CAGSPTQVEKLFF. CDR3 in DNA: TGTGCCGGCTCACCAACGCAGGTTGAAAAACTGTTTTTT.

This clone has more than one count but fewer than ten. The J gene is TRBJ1-1, the V gene TRBV6-5, with D possibly matching TRBD1 (5 bases). Trimming took 2 bases from V and 2 from J, leaving 9 bases between them. The germline CDR1 and CDR2 sequences are MNHEY and SVGAGI. The CDR3 spans 14 residues. The CDR3 spells CASSYGTQNTEAFF. In DNA form, the CDR3 reads TGTGCCAGCAGTTACGGGACTCAAAACACTGAAGCTTTCTTT.

The V and J genes are TRBV27 and TRBJ1-5, with 7 bases matching TRBD1. CDR1 MNHEY and CDR2 SMNVEV come from the germline V gene (reference sequence). Losses at the gene ends were 3 bases for V and 6 bases for J; bases not matched to a gene: 5. This CDR3 comprises 14 residues. Here the CDR3 reads CASSLRGQGQPQHF. In DNA, the CDR3 is TGTGCCAGCAGTTTGAGGGGGCAGGGTCAGCCCCAGCATTTT.

The chain links TRBV5-1 to TRBJ2-5; 8 bases map to TRBD1. The V gene end was trimmed by 4 bases and the J gene end by 2 bases; junction bases not matched to a gene: 10. The CDR3 is made up of 16 amino acids. CDR1 is SGHRS, CDR2 YFSETQ, per germline. The CDR3 nucleotides are TGCGCCAGCAGCCCTGGGACAGGTATCAGGCAAGAGACCCAGTACTTC. As protein: CASSPGTGIRQETQYF.

The chain couples TRBV12-5 to TRBJ2-1; 9 nucleotides line up with TRBD1. This CDR3 has 14 amino acids. The V and J ends lost 3 bases and 13 bases, in that order; junction bases with no gene match: 10. Germline CDR1 and CDR2: LGHNT and FRNRAP. CDR3 nucleotide sequence: TGTGCTAGTGGTTTTAGTCCGGGACAGGGTTTACAGTTCTTC. Translation gives CASGFSPGQGLQFF.

The chain is built from TRBV7-2 and TRBJ2-1; 10 nucleotides align to TRBD2. The CDR3 extends over 15 amino acids. V lost 5 bases to trimming and J lost 5 bases; unmatched junction nucleotides: 6. Germline V gives CDR1 SGHTA, CDR2 FQGNSA. This CDR3 reads CASSKPGLADNEQFF. In nucleotides, the CDR3 is TGTGCCAGCAGCAAACCTGGACTAGCGGACAATGAGCAGTTCTTC.